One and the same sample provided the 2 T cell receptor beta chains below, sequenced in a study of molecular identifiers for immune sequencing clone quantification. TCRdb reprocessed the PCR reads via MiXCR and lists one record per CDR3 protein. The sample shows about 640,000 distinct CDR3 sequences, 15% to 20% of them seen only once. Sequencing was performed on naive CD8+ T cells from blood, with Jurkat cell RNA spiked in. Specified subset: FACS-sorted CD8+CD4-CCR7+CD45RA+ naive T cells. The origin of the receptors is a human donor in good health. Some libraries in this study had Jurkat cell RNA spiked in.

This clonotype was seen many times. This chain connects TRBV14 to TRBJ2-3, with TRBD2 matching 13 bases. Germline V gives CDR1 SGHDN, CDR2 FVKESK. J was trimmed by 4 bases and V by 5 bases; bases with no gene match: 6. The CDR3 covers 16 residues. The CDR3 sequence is CASSELAGGRSDTQYF. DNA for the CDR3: TGTGCCAGCAGCGAACTAGCGGGAGGGCGATCAGATACGCAGTATTTT.

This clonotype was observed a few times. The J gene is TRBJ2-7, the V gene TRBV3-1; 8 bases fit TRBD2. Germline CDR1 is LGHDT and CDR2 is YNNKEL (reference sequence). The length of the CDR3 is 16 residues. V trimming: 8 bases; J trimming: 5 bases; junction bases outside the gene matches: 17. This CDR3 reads CASQRVPSGSEDEQYF. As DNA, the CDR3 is TGTGCCAGCCAGAGGGTGCCGAGCGGGAGTGAGGACGAGCAGTACTTC.